Here is one T cell receptor beta chain with its context. Antigen specificity is unknown. The data are from a study of T cell repertoires in cytomegalovirus infection. The study, taken as a whole, reports: Identification of carriers of CMV plus the relevant HLA was performed using cumulative public TCR beta family frequency.

The CDR3 consists of 16 residues. CDR1 is SGHRS and CDR2 is YFSETQ in the germline V gene. J was trimmed by 0 bases and V by 4 bases; bases with no gene match: 10. TCRdb passed the reads through MiXCR, listing each CDR3 protein once. The sample holds around 450,000 distinct CDR3 sequences; around 32% are singletons and the top ten take 12% to 15%. The chain uses TRBV5-1 and TRBJ2-7, with 7 bases that match TRBD1. The sequenced material came from PBMCs. The sequence derives from a human donor in good health (CMV status not recorded). Some clones in this sample may be carry-over from other donors' samples. CDR3 DNA: TGCGCCAGCAGCCCACGGGACAGCCACCTCTCCTACGAGCAGTACTTC. Residues: CASSPRDSHLSYEQYF.